A selection of T cell receptor beta chains follows, all from one sample in a study of read filtering for tumor transcriptome and immune sequencing. MiXCR was run by TCRdb on the reads, yielding one entry per CDR3 protein. The profile covers fewer than 50,000 distinct CDR3 sequences, with approximately 14% appearing a single time and less than 35% taken by the ten largest. The sequenced material came from a population of CD138-negative cells sorted from bone marrow. These receptors were taken from a donor aged 40 or over with multiple myeloma. The CDR3 runs from the conserved cysteine through the conserved F or W. Each record gives: D gene, clone size, J gene, V gene, CDR3 DNA, CDR3 protein. A D gene is named only where the DNA matches it firmly. Expanded clones are given a class, and other clones once, few, many or no size at all.

D gene: NA; clone size: NA; J gene: TRBJ2-6; V gene: TRBV19; CDR3 DNA: TGTGCCAGTAGTGACGGTCCCTCTGGGGCCAACGTCCTGACTTTC; CDR3 protein: CASSDGPSGANVLTF
D gene: TRBD2; clone size: medium-sized; J gene: TRBJ2-1; V gene: TRBV4-1; CDR3 DNA: TGTGCCAGCAGCAAACAAGCGGGACTAGATGGAAATGAGCAGTTCTTC; CDR3 protein: CASSKQAGLDGNEQFF
D gene: TRBD2; clone size: NA; J gene: TRBJ2-1; V gene: TRBV20-1; CDR3 DNA: TGCAGTGCTACCACTAGCGAGAGAATCAATGAGCAGTTCTTC; CDR3 protein: CSATTSERINEQFF
D gene: TRBD1; clone size: NA; J gene: TRBJ1-1; V gene: TRBV5-1; CDR3 DNA: TGCGCCAGCCGTGCGGACAGGACGAACACTGAAGCTTTCTTT; CDR3 protein: CASRADRTNTEAFF
D gene: NA; clone size: many; J gene: TRBJ2-7; V gene: TRBV15; CDR3 DNA: TGTGCCACCAGCAGAGATCGTCGGGGCCTGGCCGAGCAGTACTTC; CDR3 protein: CATSRDRRGLAEQYF
D gene: NA; clone size: few; J gene: TRBJ2-3; V gene: TRBV20-1; CDR3 DNA: TGCAGTCCAGGCAGGGGCGGAAGAACAGATACGCAGTATTTT; CDR3 protein: CSPGRGGRTDTQYF
D gene: NA; clone size: many; J gene: TRBJ2-5; V gene: TRBV20-1; CDR3 DNA: TGCAGTGCTGGCCCCTCAGAGACCCAGTACTTC; CDR3 protein: CSAGPSETQYF
D gene: NA; clone size: few; J gene: TRBJ2-3; V gene: TRBV28; CDR3 DNA: TGTGCCAGCGGTCTCACAGATACGCAGTATTTT; CDR3 protein: CASGLTDTQYF
D gene: TRBD2; clone size: NA; J gene: TRBJ2-7; V gene: TRBV10-3; CDR3 DNA: TGTGCCTCCACACCAAGCGGGAGGGGAGAGCAGAACTTC; CDR3 protein: CASTPSGRGEQNF
D gene: NA; clone size: many; J gene: TRBJ1-5; V gene: TRBV6-2/TRBV6-3; CDR3 DNA: TGTGCCAGCGCGAGGGCAACAAATCAGCCCCAGCATTTT; CDR3 protein: CASARATNQPQHF
D gene: NA; clone size: many; J gene: TRBJ2-1; V gene: TRBV7-3; CDR3 DNA: TGTGCCAGCAGCTTTTCGGTTGCGCAGTTCTTC; CDR3 protein: CASSFSVAQFF
D gene: NA; clone size: many; J gene: TRBJ2-3; V gene: TRBV7-2; CDR3 DNA: TGTGCCAGCAGCTTCCAGGGGAGAGATACGCAGTATTTT; CDR3 protein: CASSFQGRDTQYF